The 20 T cell receptor beta chains listed next were all sequenced from one sample in a study of cytomegalovirus exposure and HLA in healthy donors. Clones were read by immunoSEQ multiplex PCR, and TCRdb kept only the in-frame ones, dropping some. Of 200,000 to 250,000 clones listed, around 86% are singletons. Sequencing input: PBMCs. These receptor sequences come from a woman between 18 and 30 years old in good health and CMV-seropositive.

The V gene is TRBV9, the J gene TRBJ1-4; D is ambiguous. Germline CDR1 SGDLS, CDR2 YYNGEE. There are 16 residues in the CDR3. V dropped 3 bases and J dropped 7 bases, with 19 bases sitting between them. CDR3 region: CASSATAGLAGEKLFF. The CDR3 DNA is TGTGCCAGCAGCGCGACCGCGGGGTTGGCGGGTGAAAAACTGTTTTTT.

The rearrangement uses TRBV9 and TRBJ2-7; a possible D gene is TRBD1 (5 bases). This CDR3 comprises 15 residues. Between the trimmed V and J ends, which lost 0 bases and 7 bases, there was a span of 17 bases. The germline gives CDR1 SGDLS, CDR2 YYNGEE. The CDR3 DNA sequence: TGTGCCAGCAGCGTAGCCCCCAGGGCCGAAGGAGAGCAGTACTTC. Its protein is CASSVAPRAEGEQYF.

This clone has ten or more counts. J is TRBJ2-2 and V is TRBV25-1; possible D gene TRBD1, 5 bases. The V gene lost 7 bases and the J gene lost 8 bases, with 20 bases spanning the gap. The CDR3 contains 15 residues. Per the germline V gene, CDR1 is MGHDK and CDR2 is SYGVNS. CDR3 amino acids: CASTTPGPSTGELFF. In DNA form, the CDR3 reads TGTGCCAGCACCACCCCAGGGCCCAGCACGGGGGAGCTGTTTTTT.

The rearrangement uses TRBV19 and TRBJ1-2; a possible D gene is TRBD1 (5 bases). Germline V lookup: CDR1 LNHDA, CDR2 SQIVND (reference sequence). The CDR3 has 13 amino acids. Trimming stripped 3 bases from V and 6 bases from J, with 11 bases between. In nucleotides, the CDR3 is TGTGCCAGTAGTATTCGCAGGGTCCATGGCTACACCTTC. It codes for CASSIRRVHGYTF.

V and J are TRBV11-2 and TRBJ1-3, with D possibly TRBD1 on 5 matching bases. Germline CDR1 SGHAT, CDR2 FQNNGV. The CDR3 contains 19 residues. Trimming took off 2 bases at V and 0 bases at J, with 20 bases between the two ends. CDR3 in DNA: TGTGCCAGCAGCTTAAAAGTCAGGGATATTAAGAGCTCTGGAAACACCATATATTTT. Its protein product is CASSLKVRDIKSSGNTIYF. Together with reference TRBV11-2 and TRBJ1-3, the CDR3 gives the full variable domain: EAGVAQSPRYKIIEKRQSVAFWCNPISGHATLYWYQQILGQGPKLLIQFQNNGVVDDSQLPKDRFSAERLKGVDSTLKIQPAKLEDSAVYLCASSLKVRDIKSSGNTIYFGEGSWLTVV.

J is TRBJ1-2 and V is TRBV27, with TRBD1 matching over 11 bases. Trimming took 6 bases from V and 2 from J; bases not matched to a gene: 2. This CDR3 region has 14 residues. CDR1 is MNHEY and CDR2 is SMNVEV in the germline V gene (reference sequence). The CDR3 reads CASSRTGGNYGYTF. The CDR3 DNA follows: TGTGCCAGCAGCCGGACAGGGGGCAACTATGGCTACACCTTC.

In its sample, this clone was seen once. The V and J genes are TRBV2 and TRBJ1-4, with D maybe TRBD1 (5 bases). From germline, CDR1 is SNHLY and CDR2 FYNNEI. This CDR3 has 13 amino acids. V was clipped by 10 bases and J by 3 bases, with 12 bases between them. The CDR3 protein is CATQGWANEKLFF. The CDR3, as DNA: TGTGCCACCCAGGGATGGGCTAATGAAAAACTGTTTTTT.

This clone was detected only a few times. At the DNA level, this CDR3 is encoded by other sequences in the same sample as well. The CDR3 sequence: CASSFGRGTEAFF. CDR3 coding DNA: TGTGCCAGCAGTTTCGGCAGGGGGACTGAAGCTTTCTTT. V gene TRBV27 combines with J gene TRBJ1-1, with 7 bases lining up with TRBD1. The V segment lost 3 bases and the J segment 5 bases; nucleotides outside the gene matches: 3. The CDR3 length is 13 residues. The germline gives CDR1 MNHEY, CDR2 SMNVEV (reference sequence).

The chain links TRBV6-1 to TRBJ2-3; 8 bases align to TRBD2. The CDR3 runs to 15 residues. Losses at the gene ends were 2 bases for V and 4 bases for J; bases not matched to a gene: 5. Germline assignment: CDR1 MNHNS and CDR2 SASEGT. The CDR3 DNA reads as TGTGCCAGCAGTGAATGGGCGGGAGGTCCAGATACGCAGTATTTT. Its translation is CASSEWAGGPDTQYF.

V is TRBV13 and J is TRBJ2-7; TRBD2 agrees at 11 bases. Germline V gene data show CDR1 as PRHDT and CDR2 as FYEKMQ (reference sequence). The CDR3 is 13 amino acids. V lost 3 bases to trimming and J lost 7 bases; unmatched junction nucleotides: 2. The CDR3 DNA reads as TGTGCCAGCAGCTTTGGACTAGCGGGTGAGCAGTACTTC. Translating it yields CASSFGLAGEQYF. Based on the CDR3 plus reference TRBV13 and TRBJ2-7, the full variable domain is AAGVIQSPRHLIKEKRETATLKCYPIPRHDTVYWYQQGPGQDPQFLISFYEKMQSDKGSIPDRFSAQQFSDYHSELNMSSLELGDSALYFCASSFGLAGEQYFGPGTRLTVT.

V and J are TRBV10-3 and TRBJ1-1; the D gene is possibly TRBD1 (5 bases). Per germline, CDR1 ENHRY and CDR2 SYGVKD. V lost 9 bases to trimming and J lost 4 bases, with 18 bases between them. The CDR3 runs to 14 residues. CDR3 sequence: CAMRRGDSGTEAFF. The CDR3 DNA follows: TGTGCCATGCGACGGGGGGATTCGGGCACTGAAGCTTTCTTT.

The CDR3 sequence is CASSLGPTGGNTIYF. CDR3 nucleotide sequence: TGTGCCAGCAGCTTAGGCCCGACAGGTGGAAACACCATATATTTT. The rearrangement uses TRBV7-2 and TRBJ1-3, with TRBD1 as a possible D gene (6 bases). Trimming pared 1 base from V and 3 bases from J, leaving 10 bases between. Germline CDR1 and CDR2: SGHTA and FQGNSA. The CDR3 is 15 residues long.

The CDR3 loop reads CASSWAGLTGELFF. The CDR3 DNA is TGTGCCAGCAGTTGGGCGGGTCTCACCGGGGAGCTGTTTTTT. The chain employs TRBV28 and TRBJ2-2; weak D call: TRBD2 (5 bases). The V end was cut by 4 bases, the J end by 4 bases, with 10 bases between. The CDR3 contains 14 residues. CDR1 and CDR2 (germline): MDHEN, SYDVKM. Together with reference TRBV28 and TRBJ2-2, the CDR3 gives the full variable domain: DVKVTQSSRYLVKRTGEKVFLECVQDMDHENMFWYRQDPGLGLRLIYFSYDVKMKEKGDIPEGYSVSREKKERFSLILESASTNQTSMYLCASSWAGLTGELFFGEGSRLTVL.

This chain links TRBV5-6 with TRBJ2-7, with 9 bases that match TRBD1. CDR1 is SGHDT, CDR2 YYEEEE, per germline. Trimming removed 3 bases from V and 9 bases from J; junction bases left unmatched: 4. This CDR3 is 12 amino acids long. Here the CDR3 reads CASSSQGAVQYF. The CDR3 coding sequence is TGTGCCAGCAGCTCACAGGGGGCTGTGCAGTACTTC.

V and J are TRBV7-6 and TRBJ2-5; 8 nucleotides agree with TRBD2. The ends lost 5 bases at V and 4 bases at J; junction bases unmatched: 6. Germline CDR1 is SGHVS and CDR2 is FNYEAQ. This CDR3 spans 14 amino acids. CDR3 coding DNA: TGTGCCAGCAGCGTCCGGGGGGGGGTAGAGACCCAGTACTTC. Residues: CASSVRGGVETQYF.

This clone was seen a handful of times. The J gene is TRBJ2-7, the V gene TRBV4-1; perhaps TRBD1 as D (5 bases). The CDR3 runs 15 residues. Trimming removed 0 bases from V and 3 bases from J, with 12 bases in between. Germline loops: CDR1 MGHRA, CDR2 YSYEKL. In nucleotides, the CDR3 is TGCGCCAGCAGCCAAGATTCGCCAGGGAACTACGAGCAGTACTTC. This sequence encodes CASSQDSPGNYEQYF.

This chain connects TRBV10-3 to TRBJ2-1; the D is unclear. CDR1 and CDR2 (germline): ENHRY, SYGVKD. V shed 6 bases and J shed 4 bases, with 16 bases lying between them. The CDR3 is 15 residues long. CDR3 sequence reads: CAISTTSYRYNEQFF. CDR3 bases: TGTGCCATCAGCACTACGAGCTATAGATACAATGAGCAGTTCTTC.

This chain uses TRBV27 with TRBJ2-1, with 8 bases lining up with TRBD2. The CDR3 runs to 17 residues. The germline gives CDR1 MNHEY, CDR2 SMNVEV (reference sequence). V shed 4 bases, J shed 4 bases, and the junction held 12 bases outside the gene matches. The CDR3 DNA reads TGTGCCAGCAGTTCTCTTGGAAGCGGGAGTTCGTACAATGAGCAGTTCTTC. This translates into CASSSLGSGSSYNEQFF.

The chain employs TRBV5-6 and TRBJ2-1; D unclear. Germline V gene data show CDR1 as SGHDT and CDR2 as YYEEEE. This CDR3 is built from 12 residues. The V gene lost 4 bases and the J gene lost 9 bases, with 11 bases spanning the gap. CDR3 bases: TGTGCCAGCAGCCAATCACCCGGTGAGCAGTTCTTC. Translating it yields CASSQSPGEQFF.

This chain uses TRBV7-6 with TRBJ2-7; D perhaps matches TRBD1 (5 bases). CDR1 is SGHVS and CDR2 is FNYEAQ in the germline V gene. The CDR3 is made up of 15 amino acids. Trimming took off 0 bases at V and 2 bases at J, with 11 bases between the two ends. Here the CDR3 reads CASSLAGQPAYEQYF. Written as DNA, the CDR3 is TGTGCCAGCAGCTTAGCGGGGCAGCCAGCCTACGAGCAGTACTTC.